This T cell receptor beta chain was retrieved from a study of cytomegalovirus exposure and HLA in healthy donors. In the study overall: Genetic ancestry analysis placed 81% of the 398 donors that were genotyped in the Caucasian-associated cluster. The study, taken as a whole, reports: Within the data, a cluster of highly shared sequence variants was likely a sequencing artifact. Reports indicate that TCR beta sequences accurately predicted the HLA-A and HLA-B alleles of most subjects.

The PCR contained 60 Vbeta and 13 Jbeta primers. Assay used: immunoSEQ multiplex PCR; TCRdb lists only in-frame clones, some missing. The sample yields approximately 130,000 clones, roughly 79% seen once. This clone was detected only a few times. Its antigen is still unknown. Germline V lookup: CDR1 SGHDT, CDR2 YYEEEE. V lost 4 bases and J lost 6, with 13 bases in between. The CDR3 has 13 residues. The sequence was collected from a male donor in good health and CMV-seronegative. The source material was PBMCs. The chain employs TRBV5-6 and TRBJ1-2, with a possible D match to TRBD1 (5 bases). CDR3 loop: CASSPISGDGYTF. In nucleotides, the CDR3 is TGTGCCAGCAGCCCGATTTCGGGGGATGGCTACACCTTC.